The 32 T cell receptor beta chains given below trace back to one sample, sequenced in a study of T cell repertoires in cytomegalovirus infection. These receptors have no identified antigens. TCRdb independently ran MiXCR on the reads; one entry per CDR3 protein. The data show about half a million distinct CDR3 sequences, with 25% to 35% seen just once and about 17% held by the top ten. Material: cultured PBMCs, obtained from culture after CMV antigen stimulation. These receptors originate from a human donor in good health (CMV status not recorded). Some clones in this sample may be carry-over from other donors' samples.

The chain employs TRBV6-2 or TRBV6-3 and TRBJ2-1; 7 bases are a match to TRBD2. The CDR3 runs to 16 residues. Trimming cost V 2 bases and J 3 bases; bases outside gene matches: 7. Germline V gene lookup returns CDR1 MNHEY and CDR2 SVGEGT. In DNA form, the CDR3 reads TGTGCCAGCAGTTACGCGGCGGGAGAGCTCTACAATGAGCAGTTCTTC. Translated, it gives CASSYAAGELYNEQFF.

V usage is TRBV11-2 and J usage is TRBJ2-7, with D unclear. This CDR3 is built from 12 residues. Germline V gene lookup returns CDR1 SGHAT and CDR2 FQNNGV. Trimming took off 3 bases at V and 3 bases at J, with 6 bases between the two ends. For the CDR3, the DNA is TGTGCCAGCAGCTTGGCCCACTACGAGCAGTACGTC. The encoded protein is CASSLAHYEQYV.

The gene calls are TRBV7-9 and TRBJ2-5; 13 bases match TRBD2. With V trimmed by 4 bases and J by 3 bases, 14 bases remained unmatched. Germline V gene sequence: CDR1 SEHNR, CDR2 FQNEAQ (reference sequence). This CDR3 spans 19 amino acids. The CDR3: CASSSGLAGRFFSEETQYF. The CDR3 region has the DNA TGTGCCAGCAGCTCGGGACTAGCGGGACGTTTTTTCTCGGAAGAGACCCAGTACTTC.

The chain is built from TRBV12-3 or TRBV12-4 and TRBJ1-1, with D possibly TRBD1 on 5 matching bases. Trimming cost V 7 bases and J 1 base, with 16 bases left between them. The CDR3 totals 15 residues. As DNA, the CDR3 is TGTGCCAGCACCCTAACGGGGCGGCCGAACACTGAAGCTTTCTTT. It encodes CASTLTGRPNTEAFF.

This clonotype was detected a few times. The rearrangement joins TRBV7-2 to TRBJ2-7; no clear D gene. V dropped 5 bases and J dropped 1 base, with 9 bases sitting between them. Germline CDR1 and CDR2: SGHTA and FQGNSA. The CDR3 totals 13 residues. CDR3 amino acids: CASSTSSSYEQYV. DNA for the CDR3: TGTGCCAGCAGCACATCTAGTTCCTACGAGCAGTACGTC.

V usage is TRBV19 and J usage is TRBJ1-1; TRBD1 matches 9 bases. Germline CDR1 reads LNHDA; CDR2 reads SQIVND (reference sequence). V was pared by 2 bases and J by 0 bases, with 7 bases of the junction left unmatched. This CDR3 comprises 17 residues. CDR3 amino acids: CASSILTGTGMNTEAFF. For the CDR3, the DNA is TGTGCCAGTAGTATACTTACCGGGACAGGGATGAACACTGAAGCTTTCTTT.

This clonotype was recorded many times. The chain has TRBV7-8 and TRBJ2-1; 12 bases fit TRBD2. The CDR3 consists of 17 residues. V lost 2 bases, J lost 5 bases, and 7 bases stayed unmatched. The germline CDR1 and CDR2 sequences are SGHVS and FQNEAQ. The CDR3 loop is CASSLPRRTSGNNEQFF. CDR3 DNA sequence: TGTGCCAGCAGCTTACCGCGGAGGACTAGCGGGAACAATGAGCAGTTCTTC.

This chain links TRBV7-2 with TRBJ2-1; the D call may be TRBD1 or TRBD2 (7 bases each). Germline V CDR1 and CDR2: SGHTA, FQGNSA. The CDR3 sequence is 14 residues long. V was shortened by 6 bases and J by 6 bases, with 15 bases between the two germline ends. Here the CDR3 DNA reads TGTGCCAGCAGATTTACAGGGGAGGGCAATGAGCAGTTCTTC. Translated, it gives CASRFTGEGNEQFF.

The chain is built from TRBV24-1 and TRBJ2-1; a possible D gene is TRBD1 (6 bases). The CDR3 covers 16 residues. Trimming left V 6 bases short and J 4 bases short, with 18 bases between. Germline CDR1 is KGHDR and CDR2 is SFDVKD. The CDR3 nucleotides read TGTGCCACCAGTCCCCCTCGGGACATGGGATACAATGAGCAGTTCTTC. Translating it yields CATSPPRDMGYNEQFF.

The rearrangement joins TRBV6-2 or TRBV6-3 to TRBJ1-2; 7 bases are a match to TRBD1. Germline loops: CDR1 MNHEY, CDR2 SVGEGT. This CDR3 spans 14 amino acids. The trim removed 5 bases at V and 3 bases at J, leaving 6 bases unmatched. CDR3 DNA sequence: TGTGCCAGCAGTCAACACAGGGGAGACTATGGCTACACCTTC. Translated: CASSQHRGDYGYTF.

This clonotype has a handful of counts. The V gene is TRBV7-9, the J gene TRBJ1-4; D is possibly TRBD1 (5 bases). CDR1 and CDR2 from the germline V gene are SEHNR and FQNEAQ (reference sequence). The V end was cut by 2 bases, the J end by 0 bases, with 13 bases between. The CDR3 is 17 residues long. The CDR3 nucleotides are TGTGCCAGCAGCTTACTGGGGCAGACCCCAACTAATGAAAAACTGTTTTTT. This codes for CASSLLGQTPTNEKLFF. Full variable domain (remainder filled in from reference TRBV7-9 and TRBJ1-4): DTGVSQNPRHKITKRGQNVTFRCDPISEHNRLYWYRQTLGQGPEFLTYFQNEAQLEKSRLLSDRFSAERPKGSFSTLEIQRTEQGDSAMYLCASSLLGQTPTNEKLFFGSGTQLSVL.

The CDR3 coding sequence is TGTGCCAGCAGTTACGGCGGGGTCGGGGGGGAAGAGCAGTTCTTC. Its translation: CASSYGGVGGEEQFF. The chain uses TRBV6-2 or TRBV6-3 and TRBJ2-1, with 8 nucleotides matching TRBD2. Germline V CDR1 and CDR2: MNHEY, SVGEGT. The CDR3 is 15 amino acids. J was trimmed by 10 bases and V by 2 bases; bases with no gene match: 10.

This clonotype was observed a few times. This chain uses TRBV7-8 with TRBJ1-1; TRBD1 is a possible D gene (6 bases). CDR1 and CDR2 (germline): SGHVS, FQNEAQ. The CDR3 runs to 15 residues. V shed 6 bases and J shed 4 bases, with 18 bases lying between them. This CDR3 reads CASRTRGIGSTEAFF. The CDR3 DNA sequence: TGTGCCAGCAGGACAAGGGGGATAGGGAGCACTGAAGCTTTCTTT.

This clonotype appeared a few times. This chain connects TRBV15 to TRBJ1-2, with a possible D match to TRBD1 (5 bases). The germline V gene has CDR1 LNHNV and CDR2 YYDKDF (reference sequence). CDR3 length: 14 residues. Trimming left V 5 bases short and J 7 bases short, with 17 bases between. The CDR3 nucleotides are TGTGCCACCAGCTCCCACCGGGACGCCAGTGGCTACACCTTC. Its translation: CATSSHRDASGYTF.

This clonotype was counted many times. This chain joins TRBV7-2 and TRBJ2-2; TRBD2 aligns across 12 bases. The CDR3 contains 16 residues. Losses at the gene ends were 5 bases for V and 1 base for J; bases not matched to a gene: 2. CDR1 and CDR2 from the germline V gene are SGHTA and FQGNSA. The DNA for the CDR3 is TGTGCCAGCAGCCAGGGACTAGCGGGGAACACCGGGGAGCTGTTTTTT. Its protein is CASSQGLAGNTGELFF. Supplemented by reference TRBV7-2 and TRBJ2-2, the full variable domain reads GAGVSQSPSNKVTEKGKDVELRCDPISGHTALYWYRQSLGQGLEFLIYFQGNSAPDKSGLPSDRFSAERTGGSVSTLTIQRTQQEDSAVYLCASSQGLAGNTGELFFGEGSRLTVL.

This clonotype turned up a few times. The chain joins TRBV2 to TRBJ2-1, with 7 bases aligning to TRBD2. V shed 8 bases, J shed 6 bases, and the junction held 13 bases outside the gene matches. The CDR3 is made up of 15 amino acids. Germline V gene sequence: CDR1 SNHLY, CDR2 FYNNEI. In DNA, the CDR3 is TGTGCCAGCTTAAAGGATGCGGGAGCAGGCAATGAGCAGTTCTTC. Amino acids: CASLKDAGAGNEQFF.

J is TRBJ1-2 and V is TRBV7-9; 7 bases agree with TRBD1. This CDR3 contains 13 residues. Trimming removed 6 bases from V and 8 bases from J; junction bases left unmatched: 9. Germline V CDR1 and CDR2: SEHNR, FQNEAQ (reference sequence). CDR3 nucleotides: TGTGCCAGCAGGCGACAGGGTTCGGACGGCTACACCTTC. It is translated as CASRRQGSDGYTF.

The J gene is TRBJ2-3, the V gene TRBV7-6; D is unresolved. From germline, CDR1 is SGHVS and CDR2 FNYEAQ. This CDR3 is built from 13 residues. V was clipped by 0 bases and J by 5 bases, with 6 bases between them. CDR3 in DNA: TGTGCCAGCAGCTTAGCATACCTAGATACGCAGTATTTT. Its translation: CASSLAYLDTQYF.

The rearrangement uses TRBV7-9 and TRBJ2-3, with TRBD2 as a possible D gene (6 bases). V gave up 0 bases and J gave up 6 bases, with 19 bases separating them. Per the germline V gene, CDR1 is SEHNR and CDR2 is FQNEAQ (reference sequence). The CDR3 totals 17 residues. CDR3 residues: CASSLAPGVGSGDTQYF. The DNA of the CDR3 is TGTGCCAGCAGCTTAGCGCCGGGGGTCGGGAGTGGGGATACGCAGTATTTT.

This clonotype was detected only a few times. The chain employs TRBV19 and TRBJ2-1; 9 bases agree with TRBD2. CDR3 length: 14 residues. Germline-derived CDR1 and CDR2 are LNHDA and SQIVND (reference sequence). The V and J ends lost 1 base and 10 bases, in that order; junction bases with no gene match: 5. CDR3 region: CASSIGSSGNEQFF. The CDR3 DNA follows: TGTGCCAGTAGTATAGGGTCTAGCGGGAACGAGCAGTTCTTC.

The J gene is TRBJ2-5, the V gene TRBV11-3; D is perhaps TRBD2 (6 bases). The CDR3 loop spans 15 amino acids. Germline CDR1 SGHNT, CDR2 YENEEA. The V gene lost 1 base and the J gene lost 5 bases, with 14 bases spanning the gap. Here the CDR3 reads CASSLAPGVDETQYF. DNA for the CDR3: TGTGCCAGCAGCTTAGCCCCGGGAGTGGATGAGACCCAGTACTTC. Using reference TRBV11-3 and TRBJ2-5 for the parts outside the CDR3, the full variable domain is EAGVVQSPRYKIIEKKQPVAFWCNPISGHNTLYWYLQNLGQGPELLIRYENEEAVDDSQLPKDRFSAERLKGVDSTLKIQPAELGDSAVYLCASSLAPGVDETQYFGPGTRLLVL.

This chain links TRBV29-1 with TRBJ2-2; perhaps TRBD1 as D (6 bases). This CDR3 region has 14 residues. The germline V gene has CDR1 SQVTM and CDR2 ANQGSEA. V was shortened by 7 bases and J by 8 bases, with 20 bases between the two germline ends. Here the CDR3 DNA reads TGCAGCGGCAGACAGGCGAATCGGGCTGGGGAGCTGTTTTTT. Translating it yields CSGRQANRAGELFF.

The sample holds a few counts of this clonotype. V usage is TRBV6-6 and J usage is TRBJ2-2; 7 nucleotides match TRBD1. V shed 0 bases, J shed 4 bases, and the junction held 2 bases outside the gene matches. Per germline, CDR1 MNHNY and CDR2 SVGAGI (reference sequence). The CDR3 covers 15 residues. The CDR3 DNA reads TGTGCCAGCAGTTACTCAGGGACAGTCACCGGGGAGCTGTTTTTT. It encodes CASSYSGTVTGELFF.

The CDR3 loop is CASRGQGPGKETQYF. The CDR3 region has the DNA TGTGCCAGCAGGGGACAGGGCCCAGGAAAAGAGACCCAGTACTTC. The genes are TRBV6-2 or TRBV6-3 and TRBJ2-5; 9 positions match TRBD1. Trimming took 6 bases from V and 3 from J; bases not matched to a gene: 8. CDR1 is MNHEY, CDR2 SVGEGT, per germline. This CDR3 is 15 amino acids long.

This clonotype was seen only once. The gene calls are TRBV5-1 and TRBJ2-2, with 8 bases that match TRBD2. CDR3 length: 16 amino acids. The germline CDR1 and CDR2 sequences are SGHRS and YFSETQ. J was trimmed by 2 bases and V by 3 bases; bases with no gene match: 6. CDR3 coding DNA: TGCGCCAGCAGCTCGGTAGCGGGAACTAACACCGGGGAGCTGTTTTTT. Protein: CASSSVAGTNTGELFF.

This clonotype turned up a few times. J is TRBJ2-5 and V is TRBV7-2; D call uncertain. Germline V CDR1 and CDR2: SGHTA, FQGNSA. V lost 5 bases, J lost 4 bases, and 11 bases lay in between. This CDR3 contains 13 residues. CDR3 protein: CTSSLNRAETQYF. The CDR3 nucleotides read TGTACCAGCAGCCTCAATCGGGCAGAGACCCAGTACTTC.

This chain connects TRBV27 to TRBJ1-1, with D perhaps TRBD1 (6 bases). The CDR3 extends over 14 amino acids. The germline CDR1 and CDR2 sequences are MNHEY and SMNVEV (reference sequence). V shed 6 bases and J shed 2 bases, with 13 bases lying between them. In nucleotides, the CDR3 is TGTGCCAGCAGGCATCCAGGGGAAAACACTGAAGCTTTCTTT. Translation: CASRHPGENTEAFF.

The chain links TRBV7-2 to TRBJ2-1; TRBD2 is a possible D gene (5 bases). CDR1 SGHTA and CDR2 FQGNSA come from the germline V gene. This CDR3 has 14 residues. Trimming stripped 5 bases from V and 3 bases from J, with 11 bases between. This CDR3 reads CASSVGGNYNEQFF. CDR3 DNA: TGTGCCAGCAGCGTAGGAGGCAACTACAATGAGCAGTTCTTC.

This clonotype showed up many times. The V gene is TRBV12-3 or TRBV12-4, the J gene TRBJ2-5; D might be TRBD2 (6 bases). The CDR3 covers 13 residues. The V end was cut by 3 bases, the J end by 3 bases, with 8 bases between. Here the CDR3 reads CASSLPGEETQYF. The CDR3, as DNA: TGTGCCAGCAGTTTGCCGGGAGAAGAGACCCAGTACTTC.

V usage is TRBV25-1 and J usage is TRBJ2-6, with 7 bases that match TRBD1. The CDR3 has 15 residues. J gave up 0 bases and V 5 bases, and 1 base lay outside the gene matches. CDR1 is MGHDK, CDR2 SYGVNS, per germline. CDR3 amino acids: CASSNRGSGANVLTF. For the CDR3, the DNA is TGTGCCAGCAGTAACAGGGGCTCTGGGGCCAACGTCCTGACTTTC.

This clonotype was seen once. CDR3 protein: CSVHRGGETQYF. Written as DNA, the CDR3 is TGCAGCGTACACAGGGGGGGAGAGACCCAGTACTTC. The rearrangement uses TRBV29-1 and TRBJ2-5; TRBD1 is a possible D gene (8 bases). The CDR3 loop spans 12 amino acids. Germline V gives CDR1 SQVTM, CDR2 ANQGSEA. V lost 6 bases, J lost 4 bases, and 12 bases lay in between.

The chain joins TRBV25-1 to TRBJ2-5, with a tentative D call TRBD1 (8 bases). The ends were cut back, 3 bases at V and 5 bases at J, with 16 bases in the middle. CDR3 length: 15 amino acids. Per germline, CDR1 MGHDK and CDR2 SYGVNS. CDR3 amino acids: CASSEPDRDYETQYF. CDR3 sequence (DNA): TGTGCCAGCAGTGAGCCGGACAGGGACTATGAGACCCAGTACTTC.